What follows are 23 T cell receptor beta chains derived from one specimen sequenced in a study of T cell responses to AZD1222 COVID-19 vaccine. Assay used: immunoSEQ multiplex PCR; TCRdb lists only in-frame clones, some missing. The sample comprises some 130,000 clones, roughly 88% of which are singletons, and 1% to 1.4% rests with the top ten. Specimen: peripheral blood, collected 28 days after the second AZD1222 dose. These receptors all stem from an adult who received the AZD1222 COVID-19 vaccine.

The chain has TRBV28 and TRBJ1-2; 9 bases agree with TRBD1. The CDR3 consists of 14 residues. The V gene's germline CDR1 is MDHEN and CDR2 SYDVKM. V shed 6 bases, J shed 6 bases, and the junction held 8 bases outside the gene matches. CDR3 in amino acids: CASSSGDRVHGYTF. The CDR3 DNA reads as TGTGCCAGCAGCTCCGGGGACAGGGTCCATGGCTACACCTTC.

J is TRBJ1-5 and V is TRBV5-6; D possibly corresponds to TRBD1 (6 bases). Per germline, CDR1 SGHDT and CDR2 YYEEEE. This CDR3 comprises 13 residues. The V end was cut by 5 bases, the J end by 9 bases, with 15 bases between. The CDR3 region has the DNA TGTGCCAGCAGTTTGACAGGTTCTCGGCCCCAGCATTTT. Translation: CASSLTGSRPQHF.

The gene calls are TRBV10-3 and TRBJ1-5; possibly TRBD1 for D (6 bases). The germline V and J ends were trimmed by 6 bases and 1 base, with 10 bases remaining between them. Germline V CDR1 and CDR2: ENHRY, SYGVKD. CDR3 size: 14 residues. The CDR3 reads CAISQGFSNQPQHF. The CDR3 nucleotides are TGTGCCATCAGCCAGGGGTTCAGCAATCAGCCCCAGCATTTT.

This clone was seen a few times. The chain recombines TRBV10-3 with TRBJ2-3, with D tentatively TRBD2 (6 bases). This CDR3 has 12 residues. CDR1 ENHRY and CDR2 SYGVKD come from the germline V gene. Trimming took 11 bases from V and 6 from J, leaving 15 bases between them. The CDR3 nucleotides read TGTGCCTCCTCGAGCGGGCTTGATACGCAGTATTTT. It codes for CASSSGLDTQYF.

This chain joins TRBV29-1 and TRBJ1-1, with unresolved D. Trimming left V 4 bases short and J 0 bases short, with 6 bases between. This CDR3 has 12 residues. CDR1 and CDR2 from the germline V gene are SQVTM and ANQGSEA. The CDR3 nucleotides are TGCAGCGTTGGCATCATGAACACTGAAGCTTTCTTT. Its translation is CSVGIMNTEAFF.

V is TRBV5-1 and J is TRBJ1-1; 7 nucleotides align to TRBD1. The CDR3 is 15 amino acids. Trimming at V came to 2 bases and at J to 5 bases, leaving 9 bases not matched to a gene. CDR1 is SGHRS and CDR2 is YFSETQ in the germline V gene. DNA for the CDR3: TGCGCCAGCAGCTTAGGGACGGTCAGGGGGACTGAAGCTTTCTTT. Amino acid sequence: CASSLGTVRGTEAFF.

V is TRBV15 and J is TRBJ2-7, with TRBD2 identical over 9 bases. Germline-derived CDR1 and CDR2 are LNHNV and YYDKDF (reference sequence). This CDR3 is built from 14 residues. J was trimmed by 5 bases and V by 6 bases; bases with no gene match: 8. CDR3 bases: TGTGCCACCAGTGCGGGACTAGCTGTCCACGAGCAGTACTTC. Protein sequence: CATSAGLAVHEQYF. The full variable domain, rest sourced from reference TRBV15 and TRBJ2-7, is DAMVIQNPRYQVTQFGKPVTLSCSQTLNHNVMYWYQQKSSQAPKLLFHYYDKDFNNEADTPDNFQSRRPNTSFCFLDIRSPGLGDTAMYLCATSAGLAVHEQYFGPGTRLTVT.

V and J are TRBV6-5 and TRBJ2-3; TRBD2 aligns across 8 bases. The CDR3 extends over 16 amino acids. The germline CDR1 and CDR2 sequences are MNHEY and SVGAGI. The junction had 8 bases not matched to a gene; V was cut back by 4 bases and J by 2 bases. In nucleotides, the CDR3 is TGTGCCAGCAGTTTGGTACTAGCGGCGAACACAGATACGCAGTATTTT. It is translated as CASSLVLAANTDTQYF.

The chain uses TRBV24-1 and TRBJ1-4; 9 bases fit TRBD1. Germline CDR1 reads KGHDR; CDR2 reads SFDVKD. Trimming cost V 2 bases and J 14 bases; bases outside gene matches: 5. This CDR3 comprises 13 residues. The CDR3 DNA follows: TGTGCCACCAGTGATTCTCGGACAGGGGTGCTGTTTTTT. Amino acid sequence: CATSDSRTGVLFF.

Of note for this clone: Other DNA sequences in the same sample also yield this CDR3. The V and J genes are TRBV18 and TRBJ2-7; D remains unclear. V shed 6 bases and J shed 4 bases, with 7 bases lying between them. CDR3 length equals 11 residues. From germline, CDR1 is KGHSH and CDR2 LQKENI. The CDR3 is CASSPNYEQYF. The CDR3 coding sequence is TGTGCCAGCTCGCCGAATTACGAGCAGTACTTC.

The chain is built from TRBV2 and TRBJ1-1; no clear D gene. This CDR3 is 12 amino acids long. V was cut by 4 bases and J by 4 bases, with 7 bases left in between. Germline V CDR1 and CDR2: SNHLY, FYNNEI. CDR3 bases: TGTGCCAGCAGTGCTAGCGGCACTGAAGCTTTCTTT. Amino acid sequence: CASSASGTEAFF.

The rearrangement joins TRBV3-1 (or the pseudogene TRBV3-2) to TRBJ1-4; tentatively, D is TRBD1 (6 bases). Germline CDR1 reads LGHDT; CDR2 reads YNNKEL (reference sequence). CDR3 size: 15 residues. Trimming shortened V by 1 base and J by 10 bases, and 16 bases separated the two germline ends. CDR3 residues: CASSQVTVSRGKLFF. The CDR3 bases are TGTGCCAGCAGCCAAGTGACAGTATCCAGGGGAAAACTGTTTTTT.

The chain links TRBV28 to TRBJ1-4; TRBD1 is a possible D gene (5 bases). Trimming shortened V by 4 bases and J by 7 bases, and 16 bases separated the two germline ends. This CDR3 comprises 15 residues. Germline loops: CDR1 MDHEN, CDR2 SYDVKM. The CDR3 DNA reads as TGTGCCAGCAGTTCCCCGGGGGGAAGCGTTGAAAAACTGTTTTTT. Encoded protein: CASSSPGGSVEKLFF.

There are a few counts of this clone. The CDR3 is CASSYTSDTQYF. As DNA, the CDR3 is TGTGCCAGCAGCTACACATCAGATACGCAGTATTTT. This chain links TRBV6-5 with TRBJ2-3; D gene uncertain. CDR1 is MNHEY and CDR2 is SVGAGI in the germline V gene. V lost 6 bases and J lost 4, with 8 bases in between. This CDR3 contains 12 residues.

The chain has TRBV3-1 (or the pseudogene TRBV3-2) and TRBJ2-1, with TRBD2 as a possible D gene (9 bases). Germline V CDR1 and CDR2: LGHDT, YNNKEL (reference sequence). Trimming took 1 base from V and 8 from J, leaving 15 bases between them. The CDR3 totals 15 residues. CDR3 residues: CASSQVLAGQDEQFF. CDR3 coding DNA: TGTGCCAGCAGCCAAGTTCTAGCGGGACAGGATGAGCAGTTCTTC.

About this clone itself: Other DNA sequences in the same sample also yield this CDR3. J is TRBJ2-3 and V is TRBV18; 11 bases are shared with TRBD2. The germline CDR1 and CDR2 sequences are KGHSH and LQKENI. V shed 0 bases, J shed 3 bases, and the junction held 5 bases outside the gene matches. The CDR3 extends over 17 amino acids. The chain's CDR3 is CASSPPDLAGGTDTQYF. CDR3 coding DNA: TGTGCCAGCTCACCACCAGACCTAGCGGGAGGTACAGATACGCAGTATTTT.

The chain couples TRBV27 to TRBJ1-2, with D possibly TRBD1 on 5 matching bases. CDR1 and CDR2 from the germline V gene are MNHEY and SMNVEV (reference sequence). This CDR3 is built from 15 residues. Trimming removed 2 bases from V and 3 bases from J, with 13 bases in between. The DNA for the CDR3 is TGTGCCAGCAGTTTAGTCCGGGGGTCTGACTATGGCTACACCTTC. This gives the protein CASSLVRGSDYGYTF.

The chain recombines TRBV5-4 with TRBJ1-1, with D unresolved. From germline, CDR1 is SGHNT and CDR2 YYREEE (reference sequence). CDR3 length: 14 residues. The ends were cut back, 5 bases at V and 7 bases at J, with 18 bases in the middle. CDR3 DNA: TGTGCCAGCAGTTCCCCTTTAAGGAGCGGTGAAGCTTTCTTT. It yields the protein CASSSPLRSGEAFF.

CDR3 protein: CASSLGGFAGYTF. CDR3 nucleotide sequence: TGTGCCAGCAGCTTGGGAGGGTTTGCGGGCTACACCTTC. The chain couples TRBV5-5 to TRBJ1-2; the D is unclear. The CDR3 is made up of 13 amino acids. Trimming removed 0 bases from V and 8 bases from J, with 11 bases in between. CDR1 SGHKS and CDR2 YYEKEE come from the germline V gene (reference sequence).

This clone has more than one count but fewer than ten. The chain links TRBV25-1 to TRBJ2-5; 9 nucleotides align to TRBD1. The germline gives CDR1 MGHDK, CDR2 SYGVNS. This CDR3 spans 16 amino acids. V shed 1 base, J shed 5 bases, and the junction held 8 bases outside the gene matches. The CDR3 loop reads CASSELGQGQAETQYF. The DNA of the CDR3 is TGTGCCAGCAGTGAATTGGGACAGGGCCAGGCGGAGACCCAGTACTTC.

J is TRBJ1-2 and V is TRBV6-6, with D possibly matching TRBD1 (6 bases). Germline V gene data show CDR1 as MNHNY and CDR2 as SVGAGI (reference sequence). Trimming removed 2 bases at V and 12 bases at J, with 16 bases between. CDR3 size: 13 residues. CDR3 in amino acids: CASSYPLIQGNTF. The CDR3 region has the DNA TGTGCCAGCAGTTACCCATTGATTCAGGGGAACACCTTC.

The rearrangement joins TRBV2 to TRBJ1-4; no firm D call. With 4 bases removed from V and 3 bases from J, the gap between germline ends came to 18 bases. The CDR3 is made up of 17 amino acids. The germline CDR1 and CDR2 sequences are SNHLY and FYNNEI. The DNA of the CDR3 is TGTGCCAGCAGTGCGGCCCCCGGGCTCTTTTCTAATGAAAAACTGTTTTTT. Amino acids: CASSAAPGLFSNEKLFF.

The rearrangement links TRBV5-1 to TRBJ1-1; weak D call: TRBD1 (5 bases). The germline V and J ends were trimmed by 4 bases and 3 bases, with 16 bases remaining between them. CDR1 and CDR2 (germline): SGHRS, YFSETQ. The CDR3 contains 15 residues. CDR3 sequence reads: CASSPWRGVDTEAFF. Written as DNA, the CDR3 is TGCGCCAGCAGCCCTTGGAGGGGAGTTGACACTGAAGCTTTCTTT.